The 3 T cell receptor beta chains presented below share a single source sample, sequenced in a study of blood T cells in healthy people across ages. PCR was performed a second time for about 6 to 12 cycles using a sample-barcoded 5' primer and a J-beta primer mix. Using its own MiXCR run on the 5' RACE reads, TCRdb lists one record per CDR3 protein. The table has about 580,000 distinct CDR3 sequences, about 45% seen once. Source material: blood. These receptors came from an elderly man in good health.

The V and J genes are TRBV20-1 and TRBJ1-1, with TRBD1 matching 8 bases. This CDR3 contains 16 residues. CDR1 is DFQATT, CDR2 SNEGSKA, per germline (reference sequence). J was trimmed by 1 base and V by 0 bases; bases with no gene match: 7. CDR3 nucleotides: TGCAGTGCTAGAGACGCAACGACAGGGGCGAACACTGAAGCTTTCTTT. Residues: CSARDATTGANTEAFF.

The chain joins TRBV5-1 to TRBJ2-5; D tentatively fits TRBD1 or TRBD2 (5 bases each). The CDR3 runs to 13 residues. The germline V gene has CDR1 SGHRS and CDR2 YFSETQ. V lost 1 base and J lost 5, with 9 bases in between. CDR3 in DNA: TGCGCCAGCAGCTTGTGGGGGTTGGAGACCCAGTACTTC. Translation: CASSLWGLETQYF.

This chain links TRBV2 with TRBJ2-5; D not certain. V was shortened by 8 bases and J by 5 bases, with 18 bases between the two germline ends. The length of the CDR3 is 14 residues. Germline CDR1 and CDR2: SNHLY and FYNNEI. As DNA, the CDR3 is TGTGCCAGCCATTGGACCACATTCAACGAGACCCAGTACTTC. Amino acid sequence: CASHWTTFNETQYF.